Listed below are T cell receptor beta chains from one sample, sequenced in a study of T cells in Graves' hyperthyroidism and ophthalmopathy. Each CDR3 protein gets one entry after TCRdb re-called the multiplex PCR reads with MiXCR. The table lists about 740,000 distinct CDR3 sequences, 11% to 15% of them singletons, with roughly a tenth in the top ten. The sequenced sample was blood. The receptors come from a woman in her late teens or twenties with Graves' hyperthyroidism. CDR3s include the opening cysteine and the closing phenylalanine or tryptophan. The D gene is left open where the match is weak. Part of the rows lack a size; the others show once, few, many or a class for expanded clones.

J gene	D gene	clone size	CDR3 length	V gene	CDR3 DNA	CDR3 protein
TRBJ1-1	NA	few	15	TRBV12-3/TRBV12-4	TGTGCCAGCAGTCCCCAGGGGTTACAGAACACTGAAGCTTTCTTT	CASSPQGLQNTEAFF
TRBJ2-5	NA	NA	16	TRBV5-6	TGTGCCAGCAGCTTGTTTTCTCCTCAATACCAAGAGACCCAGTACTTC	CASSLFSPQYQETQYF
TRBJ2-1	TRBD2	NA	17	TRBV20-1	TGCAGTGCTAGAGATGCCACTAGCGGCCGCTCCTACAATGAGCAGTTCTTC	CSARDATSGRSYNEQFF
TRBJ2-1	TRBD2	NA	19	TRBV30	TGTGCCTGGAGTGACCAAGCGGGAGGGCCCCTTTTCTCCTACAATGAGCAGTTCTTC	CAWSDQAGGPLFSYNEQFF
TRBJ2-7	NA	many	13	TRBV5-6	TGTGCCAGCAGCTATTTAACAGGTTACGAGCAGTACTTC	CASSYLTGYEQYF
TRBJ1-1	NA	few	13	TRBV2	TGTGCCAGCAGTGACAGATTGGACACTGAAGCTTTCTTT	CASSDRLDTEAFF
TRBJ1-2	NA	few	13	TRBV20-1	TGCAGTGCTAGAAATTCAGCAAACTATGGCTACACCTTC	CSARNSANYGYTF
TRBJ1-2	TRBD1	few	14	TRBV19	TGTGCCAGTAGTAGCGAACAGGGGGCGGCTGGCTACACCTTC	CASSSEQGAAGYTF
TRBJ2-3	NA	NA	14	TRBV18	TGTGCCAGTACCACCGGGGAGGGCACAGATACGCAGTATTTT	CASTTGEGTDTQYF
TRBJ2-7	NA	few	15	TRBV7-9	TGTGCCAGCAGCCCTCCAGCAGGACGTTCCTACGAGCAGTACTTC	CASSPPAGRSYEQYF
TRBJ1-4	NA	many	14	TRBV2	TGTGCCAGCAGTGAGGGCGACTCGGGGGAAAAACTGTTTTTT	CASSEGDSGEKLFF
TRBJ1-1	NA	few	14	TRBV19	TGTGCCAGTAGCGACCCATGGCAGAACACTGAAGCTTTCTTT	CASSDPWQNTEAFF
TRBJ2-7	NA	many	13	TRBV3-1	TGTGCCAGCAGCCGGGGGCGCATATACGAGCAGTACTTC	CASSRGRIYEQYF
TRBJ2-7	NA	many	15	TRBV6-6	TGTGCCAGCAGTTCGCCGAGGAAGTCTGCCTACGAGCAGTACTTC	CASSSPRKSAYEQYF
TRBJ2-1	TRBD2	many	19	TRBV11-3	TGTGCCAGCAGCTTAGACACCAGGACTAGCGGGAGGTCCTACAATGAGCAGTTCTTC	CASSLDTRTSGRSYNEQFF
TRBJ1-3	NA	many	14	TRBV30	TGTGCCTGGAGGCGGCGAAGCTCTGGAAACACCATATATTTT	CAWRRRSSGNTIYF
TRBJ1-1	NA	many	17	TRBV7-9	TGTGCCAGCTCATTAGCCGGCCGGGACGGCGAACTCACTGAAGCTTTCTTT	CASSLAGRDGELTEAFF
TRBJ2-7	NA	few	15	TRBV5-1	TGCGCCAGCAGCTTGGATTGGGGGAGCTCCTACGAGCAGTACTTC	CASSLDWGSSYEQYF
TRBJ2-1	NA	few	16	TRBV2	TGTGCCAGCAAGCCCATCGGGGATTGGACCTACAATGAGCAGTTCTTC	CASKPIGDWTYNEQFF
TRBJ1-2	NA	few	16	TRBV7-9	TGTGCCAGCAGCTTAGCGCACGTGGGGGGCGTCTATGGCTACACCTTC	CASSLAHVGGVYGYTF
TRBJ2-1	NA	NA	13	TRBV12-5	TGTGCTAGTGGTTGGGACACCTACAATGAGCAGTTCTTC	CASGWDTYNEQFF
TRBJ1-3	NA	many	14	TRBV12-3/TRBV12-4	TGTGCCAGCAGTTTCGGGGGTACTGGAAACACCATATATTTT	CASSFGGTGNTIYF
TRBJ2-7	TRBD2	few	15	TRBV27	TGTGCCAGCAGTCCCCAACTAGCGGGGGCCTACGAGCAGTACTTC	CASSPQLAGAYEQYF
TRBJ2-5	NA	many	11	TRBV20-1	TGCAGTGCTAGATCAGGGAAGACCCAGTACTTC	CSARSGKTQYF
TRBJ2-3	NA	NA	16	TRBV24-1	TGTGCCACCAGTGATCCATTTAAGGGGACCTCAGATACGCAGTATTTT	CATSDPFKGTSDTQYF
TRBJ2-1	NA	few	18	TRBV3-1	TGTGCCAGCAGCCAAGGCTGGGCCCGGGGGCGTCCAGAGAATGAGCAGTTCTTC	CASSQGWARGRPENEQFF
TRBJ2-3	NA	many	14	TRBV30	TGTGCCTGGAAGGGCTTTCTTTTCACAGATACGCAGTATTTT	CAWKGFLFTDTQYF
TRBJ2-3	NA	few	14	TRBV19	TGTGCCAGTAGTATAGGACAGGTAACAGATACGCAGTATTTT	CASSIGQVTDTQYF
TRBJ2-7	NA	many	13	TRBV30	TGTGCCTGGAGTGGTTCAGCCGCCTACGAGCAGTACTTC	CAWSGSAAYEQYF
TRBJ2-5	NA	many	15	TRBV7-3	TGTGCCAGCAGCTTAACGCCGGGACCCAGAGAGACCCAGTACTTC	CASSLTPGPRETQYF
TRBJ2-7	NA	few	16	TRBV25-1	TGTGCCAGCAGTGTCGGTGCGGGTGGCAGGGCAGGCGAGCAGTACTTC	CASSVGAGGRAGEQYF
TRBJ1-5	NA	many	13	TRBV19	TGTGCCAGTAGTATAGACAGCGGTCAGCCCCAGCATTTT	CASSIDSGQPQHF
TRBJ2-7	TRBD2	many	15	TRBV7-2	TGTGCCAGCAGCTTAGTAGGTCTAGCGGGAAACGAGCAGTACTTC	CASSLVGLAGNEQYF
TRBJ2-3	NA	NA	16	TRBV11-2	TGTGCCAGCAGCCCTACGGGGGGCGGGAGTCCAGATACGCAGTATTTT	CASSPTGGGSPDTQYF
TRBJ2-3	NA	few	15	TRBV20-1	TGCAGTGCTCCTGGCCGGGCCAGGAGCACAGATACGCAGTATTTT	CSAPGRARSTDTQYF
TRBJ2-4	TRBD1	many	16	TRBV7-3	TGTGCCAGCAGCGCAAACGCCGGGACAGGGTTAAACATTCAGTACTTC	CASSANAGTGLNIQYF
TRBJ2-1	NA	many	14	TRBV20-1	TGCAGTGCTAGAGAAGGGGGAACCTACAATGAGCAGTTCTTC	CSAREGGTYNEQFF
TRBJ2-1	TRBD2	NA	15	TRBV30	TGTGCCTGGAGTGTACCAACGGGAGGGCTAAATGAGCAGTTCTTC	CAWSVPTGGLNEQFF
TRBJ2-5	NA	many	12	TRBV30	TGTGCCTGGAGTGTGGGTCAAGTGACCCAGTACTTC	CAWSVGQVTQYF
TRBJ1-1	NA	many	15	TRBV5-1	TGCGCCAGCAGCTCTGTTGCAGGAGCGAACACTGAAGCTTTCTTT	CASSSVAGANTEAFF
TRBJ2-1	NA	NA	13	TRBV11-2	TGTGCCAGCAGCTTAGTCAACTACAGTGAGCAGTTCTTC	CASSLVNYSEQFF
TRBJ1-5	NA	many	13	TRBV18	TGTGCCAGCAGCCAAGGCCGCAATCAGCCCCAGCATTTT	CASSQGRNQPQHF
TRBJ1-5	NA	few	15	TRBV20-1	TGCAGTGCCCGCTATGGAGAGGGTAGCAATCAGCCCCAGCATTTT	CSARYGEGSNQPQHF
TRBJ1-1	TRBD1	many	19	TRBV7-2	TGTGCCAGCAGCTCGCCACCGGACAGGGGCAGCCTGATGAACACTGAAGCTTTCTTT	CASSSPPDRGSLMNTEAFF
TRBJ2-6	NA	NA	15	TRBV2	TGTGCCAGCAGCTCATCAAATAGAGGGGCCAACGTCCTGACTTTC	CASSSSNRGANVLTF
TRBJ2-7	TRBD1	many	17	TRBV5-1	TGCGCCAGCAGCCTGAACTCGGACAGGGCCAGCTCCTACGAGCAGTACTTC	CASSLNSDRASSYEQYF
TRBJ2-1	TRBD2	many	14	TRBV18	TGTGCCAGCTCACTAGCGGGAGAAGGGAATGAGCAGTTCTTC	CASSLAGEGNEQFF
TRBJ2-2	TRBD2	many	18	TRBV7-2	TGTGCCAGCAGCTTAGACGGAGCCGGCTTCGGGGGGTCCGGGGAGCTGTTTTTT	CASSLDGAGFGGSGELFF
TRBJ1-1	TRBD1	NA	14	TRBV29-1	TGCAGCGTTGAGTCAGGGGGGTGGAACACTGAAGCTTTCTTT	CSVESGGWNTEAFF
TRBJ2-1	NA	many	12	TRBV11-3	TGTGCCAGCTCACGCCTCGACAATGAGCAGTTCTTC	CASSRLDNEQFF
TRBJ2-1	TRBD2	many	15	TRBV3-1	TGTGCCAGCAGCGCACGGACTAGCGGGAGAGATGAGCAGTTCTTC	CASSARTSGRDEQFF
TRBJ1-2	NA	NA	14	TRBV24-1	TGTGCCACCAGTGATCCCGGGACGGCCTATGGCCACACCTTC	CATSDPGTAYGHTF
TRBJ2-5	NA	NA	14	TRBV30	TGTGCCTGGAGTGGGGGGGGACAGCAAGAGACCCAGTACTTC	CAWSGGGQQETQYF